A selection of T cell receptor beta chains follows, all from one sample in a study of blood T cell repertoires in COVID-19. The assay was immunoSEQ multiplex PCR, and TCRdb's table has in-frame clones only and misses some. Altogether 430,000 or so clones are present, over 85% being singletons, with the ten largest covering 0.75% to 0.85%. Sequencing was carried out using peripheral blood. Receptors were obtained from a man aged 18 to 29 with COVID-19, enrolled during active disease. Each CDR3 is given with its conserved first and last residue. D genes are given only for firm matches. The size of a clone is reported for some rows only, either as once, few or many, or as a class for expanded clones.

.,.,TRBJ1-2,TRBV4-1,TGCGCCAGCAGCCAGGGGGGGGGACGAAGTCGAAATGGCTACACCTTC,CASSQGGGRSRNGYTF
.,TRBD1,TRBJ2-2,TRBV5-6,TGTGCCAGCAGCCGCAGGGACAGGGTCACCGGGGAGCTGTTTTTT,CASSRRDRVTGELFF
.,.,TRBJ2-5,TRBV2,TGTGCCAGCAGCGGATTAGCGGTGGACATCGAGACCCAGTACTTC,CASSGLAVDIETQYF
.,TRBD2,TRBJ2-7,TRBV10-2,TGCGCCAGCAGTCCTCTCACTAGCGGGAGTTCAGGAGAGCAGTACTTC,CASSPLTSGSSGEQYF
.,.,TRBJ2-5,TRBV7-3,TGTGCCAGCAGTTTAAGCCCAGCCCAGGGGGAGACCCAGTACTTC,CASSLSPAQGETQYF
.,TRBD2,TRBJ2-3,TRBV9,TGTGCCAGCAGCGTAGGGGGACTAGCGGGAGCAGATACGCAGTATTTT,CASSVGGLAGADTQYF
once,TRBD2,TRBJ2-5,TRBV6-5,TGTGCCAGCAGTTACGGGTCCGGGACTAGCGGAGAGACCCAGTACTTC,CASSYGSGTSGETQYF
.,TRBD1,TRBJ1-1,TRBV5-1,TGCGCCAGCAGCCCGGGACAGCCTAACACTGAAGCTTTCTTT,CASSPGQPNTEAFF
.,.,TRBJ2-1,TRBV5-4,TGTGCCAGCAACTCGGGGGAGAACAATGAGCAGTTCTTC,CASNSGENNEQFF
.,TRBD2,TRBJ2-3,TRBV15,TGTGCCACCAGCCCAAGCGGGGGGGCTACAGATACGCAGTATTTT,CATSPSGGATDTQYF